The 17 T cell receptor beta chains presented below share a single source sample, sequenced in a study of OX40 agonist ivuxolimab in advanced cancers. Using immunoSEQ multiplex PCR, the repertoire was profiled, and TCRdb retains in-frame clones only, with some absent. Of some 98,000 clones in the sample, over 75% were seen once. Sequenced material: CD4+ or CD8+ T cells sorted from blood, taken in a trial of the OX40 agonist ivuxolimab. The receptors stem from an adult with an advanced solid tumor such as melanoma, head and neck, liver or kidney cancer.

For the CDR3, the DNA is TGTGCCAGCAGTTACTCGCGGGGGAATGAGCAGTTCTTC. This sequence encodes CASSYSRGNEQFF. This chain links TRBV6-6 with TRBJ2-1; 7 bases line up with TRBD2. The J segment lost 7 bases and the V segment lost 0 bases, leaving 0 bases of the junction unmatched. The germline CDR1 and CDR2 sequences are MNHNY and SVGAGI (reference sequence). The CDR3 contains 13 residues.

This rearrangement joins TRBV28 to TRBJ2-3; D not certain. Trimming removed 4 bases from V and 0 bases from J, with 2 bases in between. In germline, CDR1 is MDHEN, CDR2 SYDVKM. This CDR3 is built from 12 residues. The CDR3: CASSWSTDTQYF. CDR3 in DNA: TGTGCCAGCAGTTGGAGCACAGATACGCAGTATTTT.

This clone has just one count. This chain connects TRBV7-9 to TRBJ2-7; possibly TRBD2 for D (7 bases). V was pared by 5 bases and J by 2 bases, with 16 bases between. The CDR3 contains 15 residues. The V gene's germline CDR1 is SEHNR and CDR2 FQNEAQ (reference sequence). CDR3 protein: CASSPGGGWAYEQYF. CDR3 sequence (DNA): TGTGCCAGCAGCCCTGGGGGGGGCTGGGCCTACGAGCAGTACTTC.

The chain is built from TRBV4-3 and TRBJ2-2; D gene ambiguous. Germline assignment: CDR1 LGHNA and CDR2 YSLEER. Trimming removed 0 bases at V and 2 bases at J, with 1 base between. CDR3 length: 13 amino acids. The DNA for the CDR3 is TGCGCCAGCAGCCAAGATAACACCGGGGAGCTGTTTTTT. It is translated as CASSQDNTGELFF.

The V gene is TRBV30, the J gene TRBJ1-2, with 10 bases fitting TRBD1. The V gene end was trimmed by 4 bases and the J gene end by 4 bases; junction bases not matched to a gene: 6. Germline V gene lookup returns CDR1 GTSNPN and CDR2 SVGIG (reference sequence). The CDR3 consists of 14 residues. CDR3 in amino acids: CAWNEGQGFYGYTF. The CDR3 DNA is TGTGCCTGGAACGAGGGACAGGGGTTCTATGGCTACACCTTC.

The rearrangement links TRBV11-2 to TRBJ2-1; possibly TRBD2 for D (6 bases). CDR1 is SGHAT and CDR2 is FQNNGV in the germline V gene. This CDR3 region has 16 residues. Trimming took off 0 bases at V and 11 bases at J, with 20 bases between the two ends. This CDR3 reads CASSLDRLREAHKQFF. The CDR3 DNA reads TGTGCCAGCAGCTTAGATAGATTGAGGGAGGCGCATAAGCAGTTCTTC.

This sequence joins TRBV19 and TRBJ2-1; 7 bases agree with TRBD2. The CDR3 loop spans 13 amino acids. V was clipped by 5 bases and J by 8 bases; unmatched bases: 6. CDR1 LNHDA and CDR2 SQIVND come from the germline V gene (reference sequence). The CDR3 DNA follows: TGTGCCAGTAGTCCGCAGGGAGGGTATGAGCAGTTCTTC. Protein sequence: CASSPQGGYEQFF.

This chain uses TRBV9 with TRBJ2-3, with D unclear. Deletions cut 0 bases from V and 1 base from J, with 6 bases between. The CDR3 covers 14 residues. In germline, CDR1 is SGDLS, CDR2 YYNGEE. Here the CDR3 reads CASSVGPGTDTQYF. As DNA, the CDR3 is TGTGCCAGCAGCGTAGGACCGGGCACAGATACGCAGTATTTT.

The rearrangement uses TRBV6-6 and TRBJ2-7, with D maybe TRBD2 (5 bases). With 4 bases removed from V and 4 bases from J, the gap between germline ends came to 8 bases. Germline lookup yields CDR1 MNHNY and CDR2 SVGAGI (reference sequence). This CDR3 has 12 amino acids. DNA of the CDR3: TGTGCCAGCAGTTCCACTAGGTACGAGCAGTACTTC. Protein sequence: CASSSTRYEQYF.

V is TRBV4-1 and J is TRBJ2-5, with D perhaps TRBD2 (6 bases). Trimming pared 1 base from V and 1 base from J, leaving 19 bases between. CDR3 length: 18 residues. CDR1 is MGHRA and CDR2 is YSYEKL in the germline V gene. CDR3 sequence reads: CASSQGIQFGGAQETQYF. DNA for the CDR3: TGCGCCAGCAGCCAAGGAATACAATTTGGCGGGGCCCAAGAGACCCAGTACTTC.

The chain is built from TRBV6-1 and TRBJ2-6; 15 bases align to TRBD2. The trim removed 4 bases at V and 0 bases at J, leaving 1 base unmatched. Germline loops: CDR1 MNHNS, CDR2 SASEGT. This CDR3 region has 18 residues. CDR3 sequence: CASSAGLAGGSGANVLTF. Written as DNA, the CDR3 is TGTGCCAGCAGTGCGGGACTAGCGGGGGGCTCTGGGGCCAACGTCCTGACTTTC.

This chain joins TRBV18 and TRBJ2-7; 9 nucleotides agree with TRBD1. Germline CDR1 KGHSH, CDR2 LQKENI. The CDR3 is 15 amino acids. J lost 0 bases, V lost 5 bases, and 5 bases had no gene match. The CDR3 sequence is CASSAGTGSSYEQYF. The CDR3 DNA is TGTGCCAGCTCAGCCGGGACAGGGAGCTCCTACGAGCAGTACTTC.

The chain recombines TRBV6-6 with TRBJ1-5, with 7 bases aligning to TRBD1. CDR3 length: 16 amino acids. V gave up 5 bases and J gave up 2 bases; unmatched junction bases: 9. Germline V gene lookup returns CDR1 MNHNY and CDR2 SVGAGI (reference sequence). As DNA, the CDR3 is TGTGCCAGCAGTCTGGACAGGTATGGGGGCAATCAGCCCCAGCATTTT. Encoded protein: CASSLDRYGGNQPQHF.

The chain is built from TRBV5-1 and TRBJ2-5; D is possibly TRBD1 (6 bases). Trimming removed 1 base from V and 3 bases from J, with 10 bases in between. The CDR3 has 14 residues. From germline, CDR1 is SGHRS and CDR2 YFSETQ. DNA of the CDR3: TGCGCCAGCAGCTTGACAGGGATGAAAGAGACCCAGTACTTC. Its translation is CASSLTGMKETQYF.

CDR3 in DNA: TGCGCCAGCAGCTTGGGACAGAGCAACAATGAGCAGTTCTTC. It encodes CASSLGQSNNEQFF. The genes are TRBV5-1 and TRBJ2-1, with a tentative D call TRBD1 (5 bases). Germline V gives CDR1 SGHRS, CDR2 YFSETQ. The CDR3 consists of 14 residues. V shed 0 bases and J shed 5 bases, with 9 bases lying between them.

The rearrangement uses TRBV5-4 and TRBJ2-7; no clear D. V was pared by 3 bases and J by 3 bases, with 4 bases between. CDR1 and CDR2 from the germline V gene are SGHNT and YYREEE (reference sequence). The CDR3 covers 11 residues. The CDR3 here is CASSSHYEQYF. DNA for the CDR3: TGTGCCAGCAGCTCCCACTACGAGCAGTACTTC.

The J gene is TRBJ2-7, the V gene TRBV6-5; no reliable D call. CDR1 and CDR2 (germline): MNHEY, SVGAGI. V lost 6 bases and J lost 0, with 15 bases in between. The CDR3 sequence is 15 residues long. CDR3 DNA sequence: TGTGCCAGCAGGGCCCAGATTGGAGTCTCCTACGAGCAGTACTTC. Residues: CASRAQIGVSYEQYF.